A selection of T cell receptor beta chains follows, all from one sample in a study of glioma-infiltrating T cells. TCRdb passed the multiplex PCR reads through MiXCR, listing each CDR3 protein once. The table has 100,000 to 150,000 distinct CDR3 sequences, less than 30% seen once; the top ten hold 15%. The sample taken for sequencing was glioma tissue, nonneoplastic brain tissue, or PBMCs (not recorded which). The origin of the receptors is a human donor with low-grade glioma or glioblastoma, undergoing nonglioma brain surgery, or in good health (not recorded which). The conserved cysteine and the conserved F or W are not part of the CDR3 here. Each record gives: V gene, J gene, CDR3 protein.

TRBV6-1,TRBJ1-1,ASRQFSAEAF
TRBV7-8,TRBJ2-1,ASSSLAAAWNEQF
TRBV29-1,TRBJ2-7,SAGQGAREQY
TRBV19,TRBJ1-5,ASSMSRGDNQPQH
TRBV6-1,TRBJ2-2,ASSGLAGVAGELF
TRBV7-2,TRBJ2-5,ASSWLGGIGRRETQY
TRBV7-9,TRBJ2-1,ASRSGPEQF
TRBV7-9,TRBJ2-1,ASSPRGLAFRQF
TRBV7-2,TRBJ2-3,ASRYRMVAGDTQY
TRBV29-1,TRBJ2-1,SALGTSANSYNEQF
TRBV5-1,TRBJ2-7,ASKQRTGEDEQY
TRBV9,TRBJ2-1,ASSPRLAGEGEQF
TRBV4-2,TRBJ1-1,ASSQDLAGNTEAF
TRBV6-1,TRBJ2-7,ASSRLQQGYEQY
TRBV20-1,TRBJ2-7,SARGLGLAYEQY
TRBV4-1,TRBJ2-2,ASSRRAGTGSRGELF
TRBV4-1,TRBJ2-1,ASSQEGLYNEQF
TRBV19,TRBJ2-2,ASIPPGRENTGELF
TRBV6-1,TRBJ1-6,ASRSTVPGSPLH
TRBV12-5,TRBJ2-1,ASGFGVKRQF
TRBV19,TRBJ2-7,ASSIGPRVSYEQY
TRBV7-9,TRBJ2-7,ASSPIPPPGEQY
TRBV3-1,TRBJ2-1,AIKAGPGRNEQF
TRBV2,TRBJ2-3,ASSNLAGGALSTDTQY
TRBV5-4,TRBJ1-1,ASRPGGGSEAF
TRBV20-1,TRBJ2-7,SARGEAYEQY
TRBV28,TRBJ1-1,ASSRPGLRVAEAF
TRBV6-2/TRBV6-3,TRBJ2-3,AIGEGTTGTQY
TRBV6-2/TRBV6-3,TRBJ1-1,ASSFAGQTNTEAF
TRBV25-1,TRBJ2-1,ASSTRGKIGYNEKF
TRBV10-3,TRBJ2-5,AISPRGQNQETQY
TRBV25-1,TRBJ2-7,ASSDTKTTGAVYEQY
TRBV7-9,TRBJ2-7,ASSLQRGTGGDEQY
TRBV6-1,TRBJ2-2,ASRGRFSAIKNTGKPF
TRBV27,TRBJ2-7,ASSPGLAGYEQY
TRBV27,TRBJ2-2,ASSFGASGGNTGELF
TRBV6-1,TRBJ1-1,ARSPGHYTEAF
TRBV4-1,TRBJ2-7,ASSHPGRNYEQY
TRBV7-2,TRBJ2-7,ASAQRDRTYEQY
TRBV29-1,TRBJ2-1,SVSPFMGSYNEQF
TRBV4-2,TRBJ1-2,ASSQVASRTLGYT
TRBV12-3/TRBV12-4,TRBJ2-7,ASSLAGGGEQY
TRBV12-3/TRBV12-4,TRBJ1-1,ASSTGTVDTEAF
TRBV27,TRBJ1-4,ASSPISQGFGELF
TRBV20-1,TRBJ1-5,SAVSLKFGVGRPQH
TRBV20-1,TRBJ2-6,SARDSVSGANVLT